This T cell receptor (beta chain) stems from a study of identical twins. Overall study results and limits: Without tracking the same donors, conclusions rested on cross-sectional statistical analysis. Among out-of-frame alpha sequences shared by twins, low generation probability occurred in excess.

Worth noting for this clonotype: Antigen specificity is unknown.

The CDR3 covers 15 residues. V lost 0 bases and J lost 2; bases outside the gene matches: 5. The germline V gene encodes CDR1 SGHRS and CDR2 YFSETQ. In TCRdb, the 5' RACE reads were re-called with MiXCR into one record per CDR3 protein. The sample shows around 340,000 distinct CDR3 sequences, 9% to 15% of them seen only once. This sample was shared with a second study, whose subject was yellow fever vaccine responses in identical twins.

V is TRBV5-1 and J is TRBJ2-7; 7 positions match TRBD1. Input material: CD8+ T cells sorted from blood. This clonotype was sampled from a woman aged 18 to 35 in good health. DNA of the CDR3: TGCGCCAGCAGCTTGGGTGAGGGGGCCGCCTACGAGCAGTACTTC. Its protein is CASSLGEGAAYEQYF.